This T cell receptor beta chain was recorded in a study of cytomegalovirus exposure and HLA in healthy donors. Points from the study as a whole: Presence/absence analyses assumed roughly uniform sequencing depth across donors, which may not hold. A previous analysis found most TCR beta V segments productive roughly 87% or roughly 30% of the time.

CDR1 LNHDA and CDR2 SQIVND come from the germline V gene (reference sequence). V was shortened by 6 bases and J by 0 bases, with 13 bases between the two germline ends. The CDR3 runs 15 residues. PCR employed 60 Vbeta and 13 Jbeta primers. Using immunoSEQ multiplex PCR, the repertoire was profiled, and TCRdb retains in-frame clones only, with some absent. The repertoire holds fewer than 150,000 clones, roughly two thirds seen once, with over 13% in the top ten. As concerns this clone: Antigen specificity is unknown.

Sequenced input: PBMCs. This clonotype was sampled from a human donor in good health. The chain employs TRBV19 and TRBJ2-3; D unresolved. The CDR3 reads CASSRHLLSTDTQYF. The CDR3 nucleotides read TGTGCCAGTAGCCGACACTTGCTGAGCACAGATACGCAGTATTTT.